A selection of T cell receptor beta chains follows, all from one sample in a study of glioma-infiltrating T cells. TCRdb used MiXCR to reprocess the multiplex PCR reads, holding one entry per CDR3 protein. Here the sample spans around 97,000 distinct CDR3 sequences, about 30% being singletons. Sequencing input: glioma tissue, nonneoplastic brain tissue, or PBMCs (not recorded which). The origin of the receptors is a human donor with low-grade glioma or glioblastoma, undergoing nonglioma brain surgery, or in good health (not recorded which). Each CDR3 is given without its conserved first and last residue. Rows give clone size only sometimes, using once, few, many, or a class for an expanded clone.

J: TRBJ2-5; size: many; V: TRBV20-1; CDR3: SATLPGQRQETQY
J: TRBJ2-5; size: -; V: TRBV4-1; CDR3: TSSRAIKGGQETQY
J: TRBJ2-1; size: many; V: TRBV4-2; CDR3: ASSQDFSGANNEQF
J: TRBJ2-7; size: many; V: TRBV11-2; CDR3: ASSLARDYEQY
J: TRBJ1-6; size: many; V: TRBV28; CDR3: ASSPVSGSPLH
J: TRBJ2-3; size: few; V: TRBV29-1; CDR3: SAGLRLGYTQY
J: TRBJ2-1; size: many; V: TRBV20-1; CDR3: SARDWADEQF
J: TRBJ2-5; size: -; V: TRBV12-3/TRBV12-4; CDR3: ASTFPAGETQY
J: TRBJ2-7; size: -; V: TRBV20-1; CDR3: SAKDRGKEQY
J: TRBJ2-7; size: -; V: TRBV19; CDR3: ASSVTEISSTGEQY
J: TRBJ2-7; size: many; V: TRBV6-6; CDR3: ASSYGRWGGEQY
J: TRBJ1-5; size: many; V: TRBV20-1; CDR3: SARETNSNQPQH
J: TRBJ2-1; size: -; V: TRBV19; CDR3: ASSPHSLQRPYNEQF
J: TRBJ1-2; size: -; V: TRBV19; CDR3: ARNTGRFSYGYT
J: TRBJ2-7; size: many; V: TRBV28; CDR3: ASSLLWGNAYEQY
J: TRBJ1-2; size: -; V: TRBV9; CDR3: ASSVATGAGGYT
J: TRBJ2-7; size: -; V: TRBV4-2; CDR3: ASSQTGGETYEQY
J: TRBJ2-7; size: few; V: TRBV3-1; CDR3: ASSQAEWNSYEQY
J: TRBJ1-6; size: few; V: TRBV19; CDR3: ASSIVQSYNSPLH
J: TRBJ2-3; size: many; V: TRBV24-1; CDR3: ATSDLQGGADTQY
J: TRBJ2-1; size: -; V: TRBV6-2/TRBV6-3; CDR3: ASSYSDSSNGQF
J: TRBJ2-3; size: many; V: TRBV20-1; CDR3: SARDIQFSTDTQY
J: TRBJ2-5; size: many; V: TRBV7-2; CDR3: ASSPARVSETQY
J: TRBJ2-3; size: many; V: TRBV4-3; CDR3: ASSQDPSGGATDTQY
J: TRBJ2-3; size: many; V: TRBV6-2/TRBV6-3; CDR3: ASSYPDGGTDTQY
J: TRBJ1-1; size: many; V: TRBV2; CDR3: ASSEAGTGGTEAF
J: TRBJ2-5; size: few; V: TRBV3-1; CDR3: ASSQAVAGGQETQY
J: TRBJ1-1; size: many; V: TRBV28; CDR3: ASSFNLGTEAF
J: TRBJ2-7; size: -; V: TRBV19; CDR3: ASSTSRPRQGGDQY
J: TRBJ1-1; size: few; V: TRBV12-3/TRBV12-4; CDR3: ASNNGASTEAF
J: TRBJ2-1; size: few; V: TRBV19; CDR3: ASSIVGGIEQF
J: TRBJ1-2; size: -; V: TRBV5-1; CDR3: ASSSTGLGYT
J: TRBJ2-3; size: many; V: TRBV20-1; CDR3: SAGSPAERTDTQY
J: TRBJ2-2; size: many; V: TRBV10-3; CDR3: AISGQGGGDTGELF
J: TRBJ2-3; size: many; V: TRBV7-2; CDR3: ASSLVGGLSTDTQY
J: TRBJ2-1; size: once; V: TRBV19; CDR3: ASSSIAGGRNEQF
J: TRBJ1-1; size: -; V: TRBV7-9; CDR3: ASSLGDSRNEAF
J: TRBJ2-2; size: many; V: TRBV28; CDR3: ASSSLFWRRGELF
J: TRBJ2-1; size: -; V: TRBV7-2; CDR3: ASSSSGVYNEQF
J: TRBJ1-6; size: many; V: TRBV7-2; CDR3: ASSTSGTGYSPLH
J: TRBJ2-7; size: many; V: TRBV6-1; CDR3: ASRNHRTGGSYEQY
J: TRBJ2-4; size: -; V: TRBV4-3; CDR3: ASSQDLGRVNIQY
J: TRBJ2-7; size: -; V: TRBV29-1; CDR3: SAAGWGQRVEQY
J: TRBJ1-2; size: -; V: TRBV27; CDR3: AGSLGESYGYT
J: TRBJ2-5; size: few; V: TRBV5-1; CDR3: ASSVTSGGTQETQY
J: TRBJ2-7; size: -; V: TRBV4-2; CDR3: ASSQVEGEAGSYEQY
J: TRBJ2-1; size: -; V: TRBV5-4; CDR3: ASSLDTYSYNEQF